This T cell receptor (beta chain) appears in the sequencing data of a study of T cell responses to AZD1222 COVID-19 vaccine. This CDR3 is 17 amino acids long. The trim removed 0 bases at V and 3 bases at J, leaving 10 bases unmatched. Per the germline V gene, CDR1 is LGHNA and CDR2 is YSLEER. TCRdb keeps only in-frame clones here, not all; method: immunoSEQ multiplex PCR. The sample consists of around 200,000 clones, more than 70% of them appearing once. The rearrangement joins TRBV4-3 to TRBJ2-7, with 8 bases matching TRBD2. Sequences were derived from peripheral blood, sampled 28 days after the second AZD1222 dose. The clonotype originates from an adult who received the AZD1222 COVID-19 vaccine. The CDR3 sequence: CASSQDAIGLAGYEQYF. The DNA for the CDR3 is TGCGCCAGCAGCCAAGACGCGATAGGGCTAGCGGGCTACGAGCAGTACTTC.